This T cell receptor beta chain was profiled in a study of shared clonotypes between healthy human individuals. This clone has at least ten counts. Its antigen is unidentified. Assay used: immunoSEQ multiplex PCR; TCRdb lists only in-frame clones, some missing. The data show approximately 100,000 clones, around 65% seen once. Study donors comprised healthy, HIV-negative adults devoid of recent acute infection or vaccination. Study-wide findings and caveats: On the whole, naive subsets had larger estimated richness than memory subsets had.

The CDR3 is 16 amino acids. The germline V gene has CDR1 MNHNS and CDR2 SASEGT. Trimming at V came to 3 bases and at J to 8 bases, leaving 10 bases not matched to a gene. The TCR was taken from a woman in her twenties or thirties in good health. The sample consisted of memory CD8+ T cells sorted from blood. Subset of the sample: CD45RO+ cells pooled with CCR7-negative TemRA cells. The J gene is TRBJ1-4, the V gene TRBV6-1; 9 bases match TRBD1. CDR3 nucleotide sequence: TGTGCCAGCAGTGATTTGAGGGGACAGGGAGCCGAAAAACTGTTTTTT. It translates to CASSDLRGQGAEKLFF.